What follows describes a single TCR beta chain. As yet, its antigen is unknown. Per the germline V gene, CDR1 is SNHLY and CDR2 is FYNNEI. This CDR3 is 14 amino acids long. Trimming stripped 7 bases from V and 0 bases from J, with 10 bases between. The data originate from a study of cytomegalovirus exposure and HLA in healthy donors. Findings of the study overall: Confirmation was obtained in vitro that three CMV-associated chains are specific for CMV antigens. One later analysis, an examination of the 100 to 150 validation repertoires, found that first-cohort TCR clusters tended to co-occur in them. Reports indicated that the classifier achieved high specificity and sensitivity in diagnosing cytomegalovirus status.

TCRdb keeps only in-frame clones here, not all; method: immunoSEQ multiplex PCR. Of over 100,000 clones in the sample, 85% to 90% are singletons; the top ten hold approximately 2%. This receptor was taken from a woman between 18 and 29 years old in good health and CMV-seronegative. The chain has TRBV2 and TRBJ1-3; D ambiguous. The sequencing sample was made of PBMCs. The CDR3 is CASMREYSGNTIYF. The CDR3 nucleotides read TGTGCCAGCATGAGGGAGTACTCTGGAAACACCATATATTTT. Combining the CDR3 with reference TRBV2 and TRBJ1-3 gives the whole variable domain EPEVTQTPSHQVTQMGQEVILRCVPISNHLYFYWYRQILGQKVEFLVSFYNNEISEKSEIFDDQFSVERPDGSNFTLKIRSTKLEDSAMYFCASMREYSGNTIYFGEGSWLTVV.